This is a list of T cell receptor beta chains from one sample in a study of CD4 T cells in relation to SARS-CoV-2 and coronaviruses. Their antigens remain unidentified. Using immunoSEQ multiplex PCR, the repertoire was profiled, and TCRdb retains in-frame clones only, with some absent. The table includes tens of thousands of clones, 82% detected once. The source material was naive CD4+ T cells from PBMCs, cultured in vitro. The receptors were sampled from an adult with COVID-19. Each CDR3 is given with its conserved first and last residue. A D gene is named only where the DNA matches it firmly. Some rows mark clone size as missing; the rest say once, few, many or name a class of expanded clone.

d_call	cdr3_length	v_call	clone_size	j_call	cdr3_aa	cdr3_nt
TRBD1	16	TRBV7-9	NA	TRBJ2-1	CASSSKDRGLYNEQFF	TGTGCCAGCAGCTCCAAGGACAGGGGGCTCTACAATGAGCAGTTCTTC
NA	15	TRBV11-2	NA	TRBJ2-3	CASSLTGFSTDTQYF	TGTGCCAGCAGCTTAACGGGCTTTAGCACAGATACGCAGTATTTT
NA	10	TRBV6-5	NA	TRBJ2-7	CACVAYEQYF	TGTGCCTGCGTGGCCTACGAGCAGTACTTC
NA	12	TRBV7-9	few	TRBJ1-5	CASSLPAEPQHF	TGTGCCAGCAGCTTACCGGCGGAGCCCCAGCATTTT
NA	12	TRBV5-8	NA	TRBJ1-2	CASSLRNYGYTF	TGTGCCAGCAGCCTCCGTAACTATGGCTACACCTTC
NA	14	TRBV7-9	NA	TRBJ2-7	CASSLLAASYEQYF	TGTGCCAGCAGCTTATTAGCTGCCTCCTACGAGCAGTACTTC
NA	12	TRBV19	NA	TRBJ1-5	CASRQSNQPQHF	TGTGCCAGTAGACAGAGCAATCAGCCCCAGCATTTT
NA	14	TRBV7-9	NA	TRBJ2-7	CASSLVYPPYEQYF	TGTGCCAGCAGCTTAGTCTACCCCCCCTACGAGCAGTACTTC
NA	14	TRBV30	few	TRBJ1-1	CACFPAIMNTEAFF	TGTGCCTGTTTTCCGGCGATAATGAACACTGAAGCTTTCTTT
NA	13	TRBV13	NA	TRBJ1-2	CASSLMDVGGYTF	TGTGCCAGCAGCTTAATGGACGTAGGAGGCTACACCTTC
NA	14	TRBV18	NA	TRBJ1-1	CASSPLQGITEAFF	TGTGCCAGCTCACCACTCCAGGGGATCACTGAAGCTTTCTTT
NA	14	TRBV10-3	NA	TRBJ2-5	CAISESAEGETQYF	TGTGCCATCAGTGAGTCGGCGGAGGGAGAGACCCAGTACTTC
TRBD2	16	TRBV7-2	NA	TRBJ2-7	CASSLFLAGGYYEQYF	TGTGCCAGCAGCTTATTTTTAGCGGGAGGTTACTACGAGCAGTACTTC
NA	14	TRBV12-2	NA	TRBJ2-7	CASRQGQAPYEQYF	TGTGCAAGTCGCCAAGGTCAAGCCCCCTACGAGCAGTACTTC
NA	13	TRBV28	NA	TRBJ2-2	CASSLGQTGELFF	TGTGCCAGCAGTTTGGGCCAAACCGGGGAGCTGTTTTTT
NA	13	TRBV4-1	few	TRBJ2-7	CASSQDRGYEQYF	TGCGCCAGCAGCCAAGATAGGGGATACGAGCAGTACTTC
NA	12	TRBV6-6	NA	TRBJ2-7	CASHAETQGQYF	TGTGCCAGCCACGCCGAGACCCAGGGGCAGTACTTC
TRBD1	15	TRBV5-6	NA	TRBJ2-2	CASSSRTGGAGELFF	TGTGCCAGCAGCTCAAGGACAGGGGGGGCCGGGGAGCTGTTTTTT
TRBD2	15	TRBV5-1	NA	TRBJ2-5	CASSLAGGYGETQYF	TGCGCCAGCAGCTTGGCGGGAGGTTATGGGGAGACCCAGTACTTC
TRBD2	15	TRBV6-2/TRBV6-3	NA	TRBJ2-1	CASSYSGGGPYEQFF	TGTGCCAGCAGTTACTCGGGGGGAGGGCCTTATGAGCAGTTCTTC
NA	12	TRBV12-3/TRBV12-4	once	TRBJ2-5	CASSFSRETQYF	TGTGCCAGCAGTTTCTCAAGAGAGACCCAGTACTTC
NA	12	TRBV28	NA	TRBJ2-7	CASSADPDEQYF	TGTGCCAGCAGTGCGGACCCGGACGAGCAGTACTTC
NA	14	TRBV6-5	few	TRBJ2-7	CASSYGRASYEQYF	TGTGCCAGCAGTTACGGTAGAGCCTCCTACGAGCAGTACTTC
NA	18	TRBV7-8	NA	TRBJ2-6	CASSLVRQRVSGANVLTF	TGTGCCAGCAGCCTAGTAAGACAGAGAGTATCTGGGGCCAACGTCCTGACTTTC
NA	14	TRBV10-3	NA	TRBJ2-1	CATGRGGAPNEQFF	TGTGCCACCGGACGCGGGGGCGCCCCCAATGAGCAGTTCTTC
TRBD2	16	TRBV5-1	NA	TRBJ2-7	CASSLDGTSGQYEQYF	TGCGCCAGCAGCTTGGACGGGACTAGCGGGCAATACGAGCAGTACTTC
NA	17	TRBV21-1	NA	TRBJ1-1	CASSKCARDRWYTEAFF	TGTGCCAGCAGCAAATGCGCAAGGGACCGCTGGTACACTGAAGCTTTCTTT
TRBD2	16	TRBV7-9	NA	TRBJ2-5	CASSRPLSGGPETQYF	TGTGCCAGCAGCCGGCCCCTGTCGGGAGGGCCTGAGACCCAGTACTTC
NA	12	TRBV28	NA	TRBJ2-1	CASSLGLNEQFF	TGTGCCAGCAGCCTCGGACTTAATGAGCAGTTCTTC
NA	15	TRBV3-1/TRBV3-2	NA	TRBJ1-1	CATRSGKTLNTEAFF	TGTGCCACCCGGTCCGGCAAAACCCTGAACACTGAAGCTTTCTTT
NA	14	TRBV28	NA	TRBJ2-7	CASSLGGREGEQYF	TGTGCCAGCAGTTTAGGCGGCCGGGAAGGAGAGCAGTACTTC
NA	14	TRBV25-1	NA	TRBJ2-2	CASGPGGVTGELFF	TGTGCCAGCGGACCTGGCGGAGTCACCGGGGAGCTGTTTTTT
TRBD2	19	TRBV2	NA	TRBJ2-1	CASSEIGVWSSGSYNEQFF	TGTGCCAGCAGTGAAATTGGGGTCTGGTCTAGCGGGTCGTACAATGAGCAGTTCTTC
NA	12	TRBV11-2	NA	TRBJ1-5	CASSLGGGKEHF	TGTGCCAGCAGCTTAGGAGGGGGGAAGGAGCATTTT
TRBD2	19	TRBV27	once	TRBJ2-1	CASSWLPGLAGGRYNEQFF	TGTGCCAGCAGTTGGCTACCCGGACTAGCGGGAGGGCGGTACAATGAGCAGTTCTTC
NA	15	TRBV28	once	TRBJ1-4	CASSAAEEANEKLFF	TGTGCCAGCAGTGCCGCGGAGGAGGCTAATGAAAAACTGTTTTTT
TRBD2	19	TRBV3-1/TRBV3-2	NA	TRBJ2-1	CASSLAGTSGPAGGHEQFF	TGTGCCAGCAGCCTCGCCGGGACTAGCGGGCCCGCCGGCGGTCATGAGCAGTTCTTC
TRBD1	16	TRBV5-4	NA	TRBJ2-5	CASSLVGTGGRETQYF	TGTGCCAGCAGCTTGGTAGGGACAGGGGGCCGGGAGACCCAGTACTTC
TRBD1	15	TRBV27	NA	TRBJ1-6	CASSARQGRESPLHF	TGTGCCAGCAGTGCACGACAGGGAAGGGAATCACCCCTCCACTTT
NA	12	TRBV28	NA	TRBJ1-5	CASRLTVGPQHF	TGTGCCAGCAGACTGACCGTGGGCCCCCAGCATTTT
TRBD1	16	TRBV6-6	NA	TRBJ2-1	CASSYRAEQGAREQFF	TGTGCCAGCAGTTACCGGGCGGAGCAGGGGGCACGTGAGCAGTTCTTC
NA	13	TRBV12-3/TRBV12-4	NA	TRBJ2-5	CASSLRARETQYF	TGTGCCAGCAGTTTAAGGGCTCGAGAGACCCAGTACTTC
TRBD1	15	TRBV27	few	TRBJ2-5	CASSKTGGFQETQYF	TGTGCCAGCAGTAAGACAGGGGGGTTCCAAGAGACCCAGTACTTC
TRBD2	11	TRBV20-1	few	TRBJ2-7	CSAQREGEQYF	TGCAGTGCTCAGCGGGAGGGCGAGCAGTACTTC
TRBD1	15	TRBV2	NA	TRBJ2-4	CASSPPGQARNIQYF	TGTGCCAGCAGTCCCCCGGGACAGGCTAGAAACATTCAGTACTTC
NA	12	TRBV18	NA	TRBJ2-3	CASSPVGDTQYF	TGTGCCAGCTCACCGGTAGGGGATACGCAGTATTTT